Following are 31 T cell receptor beta chains from one sample sequenced in a study of CD8 T cells in Susac syndrome. RNA in amounts of about 0.45 to 1 ug was reverse transcribed with random hexamers. TCRdb reprocessed the immunoSEQ multiplex PCR reads via MiXCR and lists one record per CDR3 protein. The sample consists of 150,000 or so distinct CDR3 sequences, 90% to 95% of them appearing once. Sequences were obtained from CD4+ T cells from PBMCs. The receptors stem from a human donor with Susac syndrome.

The V call is TRBV6-6, the J call TRBJ2-2, with D tentatively TRBD1 (6 bases). The germline V and J ends were trimmed by 6 bases and 5 bases, with 13 bases remaining between them. Germline CDR1 MNHNY, CDR2 SVGAGI (reference sequence). CDR3 size: 14 residues. The CDR3 loop reads CASRGAGRTGELFF. The CDR3 region has the DNA TGTGCCAGCAGGGGGGCAGGGCGGACCGGGGAGCTGTTTTTT.

The chain is built from TRBV24-1 and TRBJ2-5; perhaps TRBD1 as D (5 bases). Trimming stripped 3 bases from V and 5 bases from J, with 12 bases between. In germline, CDR1 is KGHDR, CDR2 SFDVKD. This CDR3 has 14 residues. The CDR3 protein is CATSDPRAAETQYF. CDR3 coding DNA: TGTGCCACCAGTGATCCCAGGGCGGCGGAGACCCAGTACTTC.

V usage is TRBV11-1 and J usage is TRBJ2-5; D might be TRBD1 or TRBD2, each matching 5 bases. This CDR3 is 16 amino acids long. The germline V gene has CDR1 SGHAT and CDR2 FQDESV (reference sequence). The ends were cut back, 2 bases at V and 2 bases at J, with 15 bases in the middle. Here the CDR3 DNA reads TGTGCCAGCAGCTTACCGGGGTCTCGACAGCAAGAGACCCAGTACTTC. It encodes CASSLPGSRQQETQYF.

This chain joins TRBV12-5 and TRBJ2-7; D is ambiguous. The V gene's germline CDR1 is LGHNT and CDR2 FRNRAP. Trimming shortened V by 1 base and J by 0 bases, and 4 bases separated the two germline ends. The CDR3 consists of 13 residues. CDR3 DNA: TGTGCTAGTGGTTTGGCTGCCTCCTACGAGCAGTACTTC. Residues: CASGLAASYEQYF.

The chain recombines TRBV11-3 with TRBJ1-2, with D maybe TRBD1 (5 bases). Germline V gene data show CDR1 as SGHNT and CDR2 as YENEEA. The length of the CDR3 is 15 residues. V lost 3 bases to trimming and J lost 0 bases, with 11 bases between them. The CDR3 DNA reads as TGTGCCAGCAGCTTTCCAGAGACAGCTAACTATGGCTACACCTTC. It translates to CASSFPETANYGYTF. Full variable domain (remainder filled in from reference TRBV11-3 and TRBJ1-2): EAGVVQSPRYKIIEKKQPVAFWCNPISGHNTLYWYLQNLGQGPELLIRYENEEAVDDSQLPKDRFSAERLKGVDSTLKIQPAELGDSAVYLCASSFPETANYGYTFGSGTRLTVV.

This clonotype is a singleton in its sample. The V and J genes are TRBV23-1 and TRBJ2-1; TRBD2 aligns across 7 bases. TRBV23-1 has ORF status, its function being uncertain. There are 11 residues in the CDR3. The CDR3 DNA reads as TGCGCGGGAGGGTGGAGCGATGAGCAGTTCTTC. Protein product: CAGGWSDEQFF.

The chain has TRBV3-1 and TRBJ1-3; 8 bases align to TRBD1. Germline V gene sequence: CDR1 LGHDT, CDR2 YNNKEL (reference sequence). The CDR3 extends over 14 amino acids. V dropped 6 bases and J dropped 4; count of bases not matched to a gene: 5. The CDR3 loop reads CASRRQGRGNTIYF. The CDR3 DNA follows: TGTGCCAGCAGGCGACAGGGGCGGGGAAACACCATATATTTT. The entire variable domain, with the rest obtained from reference TRBV3-1 and TRBJ1-3, is as follows: DTAVSQTPKYLVTQMGNDKSIKCEQNLGHDTMYWYKQDSKKFLKIMFSYNNKELIINETVPNRFSPKSPDKAHLNLHINSLELGDSAVYFCASRRQGRGNTIYFGEGSWLTVV.

DNA for the CDR3: TGTGCCATAGCTCGGGACAAATTATACGAGCAGTACTTC. This encodes CAIARDKLYEQYF. This chain links TRBV10-3 with TRBJ2-7; D may be TRBD1 (6 bases). From germline, CDR1 is ENHRY and CDR2 SYGVKD. CDR3 length: 13 residues. V was trimmed by 9 bases and J by 4 bases, leaving 16 bases between them.

This chain uses TRBV29-1 with TRBJ2-5; maybe TRBD2 (7 bases). The CDR3 contains 14 residues. V dropped 4 bases and J dropped 10 bases, with 22 bases sitting between them. Germline values: CDR1 SQVTM, CDR2 ANQGSEA. The CDR3, as DNA: TGCAGCGTTGGGGAGGGGCAGGCCCTGGGACACCAGTACTTC. This translates into CSVGEGQALGHQYF.

DNA for the CDR3: TGCGCCAGCAGCCAAGATGCCAACCCCGGCGGCTACACCTTC. It translates to CASSQDANPGGYTF. V is TRBV4-1 and J is TRBJ1-2, with unresolved D. Germline assignment: CDR1 MGHRA and CDR2 YSYEKL. The germline V and J ends were trimmed by 0 bases and 8 bases, with 13 bases remaining between them. This CDR3 contains 14 residues.

The chain recombines TRBV20-1 with TRBJ1-1; 7 nucleotides line up with TRBD1. The V gene's germline CDR1 is DFQATT and CDR2 SNEGSKA (reference sequence). This CDR3 is built from 12 residues. In DNA, the CDR3 is TGCAGCCGGGGACAGCCCAACACTGAAGCTTTCTTT. Encoded protein: CSRGQPNTEAFF.

This clonotype was seen just once. This chain joins TRBV14 and TRBJ2-3, with D perhaps TRBD1 (5 bases). This CDR3 region has 14 residues. V was shortened by 3 bases and J by 10 bases, with 17 bases between the two germline ends. Germline lookup yields CDR1 SGHDN and CDR2 FVKESK. For the CDR3, the DNA is TGTGCCAGCAGCCACAGACAGCTTGATGATGCGCAGTATTTT. Its protein product is CASSHRQLDDAQYF.

The chain carries TRBV20-1 and TRBJ2-7; 7 nucleotides align to TRBD2. Germline V CDR1 and CDR2: DFQATT, SNEGSKA (reference sequence). V shed 0 bases and J 0 bases; nucleotides not matched to a gene: 11. The CDR3 sequence is 17 residues long. The CDR3 DNA sequence: TGCAGTGCTAGAGATTATTCCGGGGAGGGCAGCTCCTACGAGCAGTACTTC. Its translation is CSARDYSGEGSSYEQYF.

This chain joins TRBV27 and TRBJ2-2; 7 nucleotides align to TRBD1. V trimming: 3 bases; J trimming: 4 bases; junction bases outside the gene matches: 5. Germline CDR1 and CDR2: MNHEY and SMNVEV (reference sequence). The CDR3 is made up of 15 amino acids. The CDR3 DNA reads as TGTGCCAGCAGTTTCCCTGGACAGGCCACCGGGGAGCTGTTTTTT. Its translation is CASSFPGQATGELFF.

This clonotype came up once. The rearrangement joins TRBV19 to TRBJ2-7; D call uncertain. V lost 3 bases, J lost 6 bases, and 15 bases lay in between. The CDR3 consists of 14 residues. Germline V CDR1 and CDR2: LNHDA, SQIVND (reference sequence). The CDR3 nucleotides are TGTGCCAGTAGTATGGGCTCGGGCCCCGTCGAGCAGTACTTC. Protein sequence: CASSMGSGPVEQYF.

This chain connects TRBV7-2 to TRBJ2-1; D remains unclear. CDR1 and CDR2 (germline): SGHTA, FQGNSA. V was clipped by 2 bases and J by 8 bases, with 4 bases between them. This CDR3 spans 11 amino acids. CDR3 sequence: CASSLFDEQFF. Here the CDR3 DNA reads TGTGCCAGCAGCTTATTCGATGAGCAGTTCTTC. The whole variable domain, filled in from reference TRBV7-2 and TRBJ2-1, reads GAGVSQSPSNKVTEKGKDVELRCDPISGHTALYWYRQSLGQGLEFLIYFQGNSAPDKSGLPSDRFSAERTGGSVSTLTIQRTQQEDSAVYLCASSLFDEQFFGPGTRLTVL.

The chain has TRBV20-1 and TRBJ1-5; D might be TRBD1 (5 bases). Between the trimmed V and J ends, which lost 5 bases and 2 bases, there was a span of 13 bases. The CDR3 runs 14 residues. Germline CDR1 and CDR2: DFQATT and SNEGSKA (reference sequence). The chain's CDR3 is CSAGTLRGNQPQHF. The CDR3 nucleotides are TGCAGTGCTGGGACCCTTCGGGGCAATCAGCCCCAGCATTTT.

The chain carries TRBV3-1 and TRBJ1-5; D unresolved. CDR1 and CDR2 from the germline V gene are LGHDT and YNNKEL (reference sequence). With 0 bases removed from V and 10 bases from J, the gap between germline ends came to 10 bases. The CDR3 consists of 13 residues. CDR3 region: CASSQDKARPQHF. In DNA, the CDR3 is TGTGCCAGCAGCCAAGATAAGGCTCGCCCCCAGCATTTT.

The chain joins TRBV6-5 to TRBJ2-7; D is perhaps TRBD1 (7 bases). Germline V gene sequence: CDR1 MNHEY, CDR2 SVGAGI. The CDR3 sequence is 15 residues long. Deletions cut 6 bases from V and 2 bases from J, with 17 bases between. The CDR3 DNA follows: TGTGCCAGCAGAACCGGGACAGCGGGCACCTACGAGCAGTACTTC. It translates to CASRTGTAGTYEQYF.

This chain joins TRBV7-2 and TRBJ1-5; D remains ambiguous. Trimming took 0 bases from V and 0 from J, leaving 6 bases between them. The CDR3 has 15 amino acids. Germline CDR1 and CDR2: SGHTA and FQGNSA. The CDR3 DNA is TGTGCCAGCAGCTTAGCCTGGGATAGCAATCAGCCCCAGCATTTT. Translating gives CASSLAWDSNQPQHF.

This chain uses TRBV20-1 with TRBJ2-7; 8 bases are a match to TRBD1. This CDR3 has 14 residues. V trimming: 6 bases; J trimming: 3 bases; junction bases outside the gene matches: 10. Germline V gene lookup returns CDR1 DFQATT and CDR2 SNEGSKA (reference sequence). CDR3 in amino acids: CSATHQGARYEQYF. The CDR3 DNA follows: TGCAGTGCCACCCACCAGGGGGCCCGCTACGAGCAGTACTTC.

The chain is built from TRBV6-5 and TRBJ2-2; D is uncertain. Germline CDR1 MNHEY, CDR2 SVGAGI. CDR3 size: 12 residues. With 0 bases removed from V and 7 bases from J, the gap between germline ends came to 3 bases. CDR3 amino acids: CASSYSGGELFF. The DNA for the CDR3 is TGTGCCAGCAGTTACTCAGGCGGGGAGCTGTTTTTT.

The CDR3 DNA reads TGTGCCAGCAGTCAAACCGGGACTGCCACAGATACGCAGTATTTT. This codes for CASSQTGTATDTQYF. This chain links TRBV11-2 with TRBJ2-3; weak D call: TRBD2 (6 bases). Trimming took 6 bases from V and 2 from J, leaving 15 bases between them. Germline V gene sequence: CDR1 SGHAT, CDR2 FQNNGV. The CDR3 consists of 15 residues.

The V call is TRBV5-6, the J call TRBJ2-6; D is unresolved. The germline CDR1 and CDR2 sequences are SGHDT and YYEEEE. This CDR3 is built from 17 residues. V was cut by 0 bases and J by 0 bases, with 10 bases left in between. CDR3 amino acids: CASSLVGTSSGANVLTF. For the CDR3, the DNA is TGTGCCAGCAGCTTGGTCGGAACATCCTCTGGGGCCAACGTCCTGACTTTC.

V gene TRBV7-2 combines with J gene TRBJ1-6, with D unresolved. The V and J ends lost 2 bases and 7 bases respectively, with 9 bases between them. Germline V gene data show CDR1 as SGHTA and CDR2 as FQGNSA. The CDR3 consists of 14 residues. The CDR3 bases are TGTGCCAGCAGCTTAATTGGGCAGAATTCACCCCTCCACTTT. Its translation is CASSLIGQNSPLHF.

The V and J genes are TRBV4-1 and TRBJ2-2; D uncertain. Trimming stripped 6 bases from V and 5 bases from J, with 16 bases between. The CDR3 runs to 15 residues. Germline values: CDR1 MGHRA, CDR2 YSYEKL. DNA for the CDR3: TGCGCCAGCAGTCCCCTTATCGACACAACCGGGGAGCTGTTTTTT. Translating it yields CASSPLIDTTGELFF.

V gene TRBV4-2 combines with J gene TRBJ2-5; the match to TRBD1 covers 8 bases. This CDR3 contains 15 residues. The trim removed 1 base at V and 4 bases at J, leaving 5 bases unmatched. Per germline, CDR1 LGHNA and CDR2 YNFKEQ. DNA for the CDR3: TGTGCCAGCAGCCAAGGGGGACAGGCCCGAGAGACCCAGTACTTC. Protein sequence: CASSQGGQARETQYF.

The chain has TRBV9 and TRBJ2-3; 10 bases align to TRBD2. This CDR3 region has 15 residues. Germline V gene lookup returns CDR1 SGDLS and CDR2 YYNGEE. Losses at the gene ends were 5 bases for V and 4 bases for J; bases not matched to a gene: 7. CDR3 in DNA: TGTGCCAGCAGTGGCCTAGCGGGGGATGCAGATACGCAGTATTTT. Its protein is CASSGLAGDADTQYF.

This rearrangement joins TRBV9 to TRBJ1-1; D gene uncertain. Germline assignment: CDR1 SGDLS and CDR2 YYNGEE. There are 14 residues in the CDR3. The V end lost 0 bases, the J end lost 3 bases, and 9 bases lay between the germline ends. The CDR3 DNA is TGTGCCAGCAGCGTAGATATTGGGGACACTGAAGCTTTCTTT. This encodes CASSVDIGDTEAFF.

The chain combines TRBV20-1 with TRBJ2-5; D perhaps matches TRBD1 (5 bases). This CDR3 is 12 amino acids long. Germline V CDR1 and CDR2: DFQATT, SNEGSKA (reference sequence). With 2 bases removed from V and 5 bases from J, the gap between germline ends came to 9 bases. CDR3 sequence: CSARPQGETQYF. The CDR3 DNA sequence: TGCAGTGCTAGACCTCAGGGTGAGACCCAGTACTTC.

The genes are TRBV3-1 and TRBJ2-2; D might be TRBD2 (6 bases). The CDR3 totals 11 residues. V was trimmed by 8 bases and J by 7 bases, leaving 8 bases between them. CDR1 is LGHDT and CDR2 is YNNKEL in the germline V gene (reference sequence). The CDR3 DNA reads as TGTGCCAGCCGGGGGAGCGGGGAGCTGTTTTTT. It encodes CASRGSGELFF.